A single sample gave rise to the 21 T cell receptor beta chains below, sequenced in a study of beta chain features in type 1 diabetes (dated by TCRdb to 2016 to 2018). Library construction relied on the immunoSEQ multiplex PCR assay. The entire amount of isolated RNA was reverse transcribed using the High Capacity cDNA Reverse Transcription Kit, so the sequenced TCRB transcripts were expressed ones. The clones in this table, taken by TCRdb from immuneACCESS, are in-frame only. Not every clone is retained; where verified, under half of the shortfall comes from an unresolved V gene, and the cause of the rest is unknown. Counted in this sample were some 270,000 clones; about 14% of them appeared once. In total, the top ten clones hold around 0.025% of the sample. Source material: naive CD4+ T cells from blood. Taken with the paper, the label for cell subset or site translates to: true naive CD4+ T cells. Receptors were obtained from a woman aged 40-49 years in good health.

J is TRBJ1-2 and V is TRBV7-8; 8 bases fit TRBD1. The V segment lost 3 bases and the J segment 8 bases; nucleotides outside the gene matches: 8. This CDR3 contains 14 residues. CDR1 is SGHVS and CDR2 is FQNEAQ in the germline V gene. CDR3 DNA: TGTGCCAGCAGCTTGGGACAGGCCCGTCGCGGCTACACCTTC. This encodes CASSLGQARRGYTF.

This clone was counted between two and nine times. CDR3 residues: CASSWGHFEETQYF. The CDR3 region has the DNA TGCGCCAGCAGCTGGGGACACTTCGAAGAGACCCAGTACTTC. The V call is TRBV5-1, the J call TRBJ2-5; D may be TRBD1 (6 bases). From germline, CDR1 is SGHRS and CDR2 YFSETQ. This CDR3 is built from 14 residues. Trimming cost V 3 bases and J 3 bases, with 12 bases left between them.

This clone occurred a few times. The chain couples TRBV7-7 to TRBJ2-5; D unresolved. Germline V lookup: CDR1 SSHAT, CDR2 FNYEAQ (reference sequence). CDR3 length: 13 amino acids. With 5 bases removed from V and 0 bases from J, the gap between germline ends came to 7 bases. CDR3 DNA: TGTGCCAGCAGCCCGAGCCACCAAGAGACCCAGTACTTC. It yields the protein CASSPSHQETQYF.

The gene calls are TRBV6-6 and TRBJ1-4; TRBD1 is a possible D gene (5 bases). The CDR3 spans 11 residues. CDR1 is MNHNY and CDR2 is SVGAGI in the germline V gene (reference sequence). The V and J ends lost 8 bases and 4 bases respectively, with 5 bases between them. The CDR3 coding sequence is TGTGCCAGCCAGGGTAATGAAAAACTGTTTTTT. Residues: CASQGNEKLFF.

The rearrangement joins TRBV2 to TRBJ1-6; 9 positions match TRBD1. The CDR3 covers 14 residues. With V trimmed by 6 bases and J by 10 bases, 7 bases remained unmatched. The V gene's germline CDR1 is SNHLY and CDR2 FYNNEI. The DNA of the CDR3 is TGTGCCAGCAGATCGGACAGGGGTAACTCACCCCTCCACTTT. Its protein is CASRSDRGNSPLHF. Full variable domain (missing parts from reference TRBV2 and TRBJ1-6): EPEVTQTPSHQVTQMGQEVILRCVPISNHLYFYWYRQILGQKVEFLVSFYNNEISEKSEIFDDQFSVERPDGSNFTLKIRSTKLEDSAMYFCASRSDRGNSPLHFGNGTRLTVT.

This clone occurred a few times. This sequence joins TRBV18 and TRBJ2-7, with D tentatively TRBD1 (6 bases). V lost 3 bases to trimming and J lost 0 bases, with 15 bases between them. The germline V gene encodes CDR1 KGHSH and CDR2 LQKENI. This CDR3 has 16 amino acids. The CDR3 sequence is CASSPGVQGNSYEQYF. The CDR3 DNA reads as TGTGCCAGCTCACCGGGGGTTCAGGGGAACTCCTACGAGCAGTACTTC.

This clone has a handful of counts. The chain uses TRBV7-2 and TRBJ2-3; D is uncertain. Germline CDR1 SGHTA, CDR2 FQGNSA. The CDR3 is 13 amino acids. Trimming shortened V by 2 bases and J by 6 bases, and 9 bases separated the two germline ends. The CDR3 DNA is TGTGCCAGCAGCTTAAGCGAATCCGATACGCAGTATTTT. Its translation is CASSLSESDTQYF.

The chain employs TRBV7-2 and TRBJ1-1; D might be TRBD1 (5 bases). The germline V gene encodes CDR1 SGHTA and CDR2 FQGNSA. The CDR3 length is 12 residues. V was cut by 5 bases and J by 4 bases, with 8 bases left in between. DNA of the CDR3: TGTGCCAGCAGCATTCAGGGCACTGAAGCTTTCTTT. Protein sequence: CASSIQGTEAFF.

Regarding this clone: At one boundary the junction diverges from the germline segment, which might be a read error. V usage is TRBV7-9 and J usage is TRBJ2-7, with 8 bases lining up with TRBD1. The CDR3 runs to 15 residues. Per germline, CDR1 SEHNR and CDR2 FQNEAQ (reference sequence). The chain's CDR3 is CASSIAGGGSYEQYF. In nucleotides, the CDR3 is TGTGCCAGCAGCATAGCAGGGGGCGGCTCCTACGAGCAGTACTTC. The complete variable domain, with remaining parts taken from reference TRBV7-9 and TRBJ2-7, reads DTGVSQNPRHKITKRGQNVTFRCDPISEHNRLYWYRQTLGQGPEFLTYFQNEAQLEKSRLLSDRFSAERPKGSFSTLEIQRTEQGDSAMYLCASSIAGGGSYEQYFGPGTRLTVT.

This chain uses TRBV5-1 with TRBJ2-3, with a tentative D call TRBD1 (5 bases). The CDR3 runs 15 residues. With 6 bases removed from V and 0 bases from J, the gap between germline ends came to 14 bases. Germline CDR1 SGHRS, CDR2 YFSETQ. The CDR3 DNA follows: TGCGCCAGCACCCCCGCAGGGTCTAGCACAGATACGCAGTATTTT. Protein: CASTPAGSSTDTQYF. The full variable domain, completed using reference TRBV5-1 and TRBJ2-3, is KAGVTQTPRYLIKTRGQQVTLSCSPISGHRSVSWYQQTPGQGLQFLFEYFSETQRNKGNFPGRFSGRQFSNSRSEMNVSTLELGDSALYLCASTPAGSSTDTQYFGPGTRLTVL.

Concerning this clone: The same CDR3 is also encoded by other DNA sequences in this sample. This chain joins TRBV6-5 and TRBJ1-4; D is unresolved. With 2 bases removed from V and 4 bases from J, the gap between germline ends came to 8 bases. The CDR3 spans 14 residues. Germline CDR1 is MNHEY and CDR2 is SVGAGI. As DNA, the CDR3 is TGTGCCAGCAGTTACGGCGGCGGTAATGAAAAACTGTTTTTT. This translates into CASSYGGGNEKLFF.

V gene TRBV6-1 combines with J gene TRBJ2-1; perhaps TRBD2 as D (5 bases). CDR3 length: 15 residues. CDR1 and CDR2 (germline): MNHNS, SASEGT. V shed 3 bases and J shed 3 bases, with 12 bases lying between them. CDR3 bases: TGTGCCAGCAGTGAGGGAGCAGGATTCTACAATGAGCAGTTCTTC. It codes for CASSEGAGFYNEQFF.

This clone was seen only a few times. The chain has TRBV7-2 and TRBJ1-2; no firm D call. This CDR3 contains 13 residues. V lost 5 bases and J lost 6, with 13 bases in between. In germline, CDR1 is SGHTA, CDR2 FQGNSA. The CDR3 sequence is CASSPGGGNGYTF. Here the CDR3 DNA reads TGTGCCAGCAGCCCGGGTGGAGGGAATGGCTACACCTTC.

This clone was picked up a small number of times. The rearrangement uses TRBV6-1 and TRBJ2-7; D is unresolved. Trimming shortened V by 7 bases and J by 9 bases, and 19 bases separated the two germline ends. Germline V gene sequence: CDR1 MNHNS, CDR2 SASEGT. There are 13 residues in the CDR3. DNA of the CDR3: TGTGCCAGCACTGGTTATCAGATACGCGGGCAGTACTTC. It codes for CASTGYQIRGQYF.

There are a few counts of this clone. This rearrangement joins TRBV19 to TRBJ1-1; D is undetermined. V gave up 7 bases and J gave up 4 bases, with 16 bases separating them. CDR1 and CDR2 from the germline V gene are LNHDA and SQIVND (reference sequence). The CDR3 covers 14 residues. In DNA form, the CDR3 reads TGTGCCAGTATGGTTGCCGCTCCCGGCACTGAAGCTTTCTTT. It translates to CASMVAAPGTEAFF.

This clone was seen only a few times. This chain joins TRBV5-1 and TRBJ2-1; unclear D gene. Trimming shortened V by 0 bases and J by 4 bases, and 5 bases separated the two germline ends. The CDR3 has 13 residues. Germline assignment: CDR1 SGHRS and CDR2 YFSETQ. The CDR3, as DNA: TGCGCCAGCAGCTTGGCTCTGTACAATGAGCAGTTCTTC. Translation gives CASSLALYNEQFF.

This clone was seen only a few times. CDR3 nucleotide sequence: TGCGCCAGCAGCCAGGCTCACACTAGCGTCGACACCGGGGAGCTGTTTTTT. The encoded protein is CASSQAHTSVDTGELFF. The chain links TRBV4-3 to TRBJ2-2; 7 positions agree with TRBD2. J was trimmed by 3 bases and V by 3 bases; bases with no gene match: 10. Germline V gene lookup returns CDR1 LGHNA and CDR2 YSLEER. The CDR3 is 17 residues long.

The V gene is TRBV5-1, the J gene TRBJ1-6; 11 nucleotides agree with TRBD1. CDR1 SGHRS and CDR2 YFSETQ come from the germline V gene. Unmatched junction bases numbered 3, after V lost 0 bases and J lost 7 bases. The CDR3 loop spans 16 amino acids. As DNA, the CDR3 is TGCGCCAGCAGCTTGGCTCGGGACAGGGGGAATTCACCCCTCCACTTT. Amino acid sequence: CASSLARDRGNSPLHF.

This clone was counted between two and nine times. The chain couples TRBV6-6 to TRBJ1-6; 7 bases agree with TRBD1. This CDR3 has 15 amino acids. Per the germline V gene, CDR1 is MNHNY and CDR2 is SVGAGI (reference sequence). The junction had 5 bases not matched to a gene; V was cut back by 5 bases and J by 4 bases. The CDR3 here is CASSIGTAYNSPLHF. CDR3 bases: TGTGCCAGCAGTATAGGGACAGCTTATAATTCACCCCTCCACTTT.

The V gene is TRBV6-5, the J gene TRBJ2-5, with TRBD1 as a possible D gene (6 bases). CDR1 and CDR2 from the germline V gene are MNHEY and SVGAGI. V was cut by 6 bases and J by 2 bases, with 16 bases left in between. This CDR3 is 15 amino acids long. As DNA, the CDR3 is TGTGCCAGCAGCCCCGACCATGGACAGCAAGAGACCCAGTACTTC. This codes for CASSPDHGQQETQYF.

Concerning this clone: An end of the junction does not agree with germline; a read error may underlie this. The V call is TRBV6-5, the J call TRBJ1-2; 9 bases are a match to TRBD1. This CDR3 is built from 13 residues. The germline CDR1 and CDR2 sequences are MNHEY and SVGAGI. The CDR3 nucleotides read TGTGCCAGCAGTTACTCGATGGGGGACAGGGCCGACTTC. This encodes CASSYSMGDRADF.